These T cell receptor beta chains were read from a single sample in a study of CD8 T cells in Susac syndrome. TCRdb re-called the immunoSEQ multiplex PCR reads with MiXCR, one entry per CDR3 protein. Of 350,000 to 550,000 distinct CDR3 sequences in the sample, 85% were seen once. Sequencing was carried out using CD8+ T cells from PBMCs. The source is a human donor with multiple sclerosis. CDR3s include the opening cysteine and the closing phenylalanine or tryptophan. D genes are given only for firm matches. The size entry is marked missing in some rows and otherwise reads once, few, many or a size class.

clone_size	v_call	j_call	d_call	cdr3_nt	cdr3_aa
-	TRBV28	TRBJ1-1	-	TGTGCCAGCAGTTTAGGGTACAGGGTGTATATGGACACTGAAGCTTTCTTT	CASSLGYRVYMDTEAFF
-	TRBV4-1	TRBJ2-1	TRBD2	TGCGCCAGCAGCCAGCCCGGGGCGGGGGGTTATGAGCAGTTCTTC	CASSQPGAGGYEQFF
-	TRBV5-1	TRBJ2-3	TRBD2	TGCGCCAGCAGCCCTTCTAGCGGGAGGGGCACAGATACGCAGTATTTT	CASSPSSGRGTDTQYF
-	TRBV5-1	TRBJ2-7	-	TGCGCCAGCAGCCCGGCAGTTGCCTACGAGCAGTACTTC	CASSPAVAYEQYF
-	TRBV6-2/TRBV6-3	TRBJ1-1	-	TGTGCCAGCGTTGGAGGGGTAGAGGGGAACACTGAAGCTTTCTTT	CASVGGVEGNTEAFF
-	TRBV7-6	TRBJ2-5	TRBD1	TGTGCCAGCAGCTTAGAAGGGACAGCATTCCAAGAGACCCAGTACTTC	CASSLEGTAFQETQYF
few	TRBV12-3/TRBV12-4	TRBJ1-4	-	TGTGCCAGCAGTTTTGGCGAAAAACTGTTTTTT	CASSFGEKLFF
once	TRBV19	TRBJ2-2	TRBD2	TGTGCCAGTCTAGCGGGAGTTAAGCTGTTTTTT	CASLAGVKLFF
-	TRBV5-4	TRBJ2-1	TRBD2	TGTGCCAGCAGCTTGGCAATCCTAGCGGGCCCGAGCTCCTACAATGAGCAGTTCTTC	CASSLAILAGPSSYNEQFF
-	TRBV5-1	TRBJ2-7	-	TGCGCCAGCAGCTTGGGACAGCAACTCTACGAGCAGTACTTC	CASSLGQQLYEQYF
-	TRBV10-3	TRBJ2-1	-	TGTGCCATCAGTGAGCCGGAATACTCCTACAATGAGCAGTTCTTC	CAISEPEYSYNEQFF
-	TRBV27	TRBJ2-1	TRBD1	TGTGCCAGCAGTTTCCTAGCGGACAGGGGAGGCGAGCAGTTCTTC	CASSFLADRGGEQFF
-	TRBV10-2	TRBJ2-1	-	TGCGCCAGCAGTAGTCTTTTGGAGACCCCCGGGGATGAGCAGTTCTTC	CASSSLLETPGDEQFF
-	TRBV19	TRBJ1-5	TRBD1	TGTGCCAGTAGTTTTGGACAGGGTGATCAGCCCCAGCATTTT	CASSFGQGDQPQHF
-	TRBV30	TRBJ2-1	-	TGTGCCTGGGGTCCGTACAATGAGCAGTTCTTC	CAWGPYNEQFF
-	TRBV12-3/TRBV12-4	TRBJ1-1	-	TGTGCCAGCAGTTTAGTTCCTGGCAGGAACACTGAAGCTTTCTTT	CASSLVPGRNTEAFF
once	TRBV28	TRBJ2-7	TRBD1	TGTGCCAGCAGTGGGAATTTTCGGGACAGGGGTTCCTACGAGCAGTACTTC	CASSGNFRDRGSYEQYF
-	TRBV20-1	TRBJ2-1	TRBD1	TGCAGTGCTAGAGATAGACAGGGGGATTACAATGAGCAGTTCTTC	CSARDRQGDYNEQFF
-	TRBV12-3/TRBV12-4	TRBJ1-2	TRBD1	TGTGCCAGCAGTCTTTACAGGGGGCGCACCGATGGCTACACCTTC	CASSLYRGRTDGYTF
-	TRBV19	TRBJ2-3	TRBD2	TGTGCCAGTAGTATGGTGGGACTAGCGTCAGATACGCAGTATTTT	CASSMVGLASDTQYF
-	TRBV3-1	TRBJ1-5	-	TGTGCCAGCAGCCAAGGAACAACCAATCAGCCCCAGCATTTT	CASSQGTTNQPQHF
-	TRBV7-2	TRBJ2-1	TRBD2	TGTGCCAGCAGCCGTACTAGCGCGCTATACAATGAGCAGTTCTTC	CASSRTSALYNEQFF
-	TRBV6-1	TRBJ2-7	-	TGTGCCAGCAGCTCCCTACAGAACTCCTACGAGCAGTACTTC	CASSSLQNSYEQYF
-	TRBV28	TRBJ2-1	TRBD2	TGTGCCAGCAGTTTATTCGGGACTAGCGGGACTGAGCAGTTCTTC	CASSLFGTSGTEQFF
-	TRBV2	TRBJ2-5	-	TGTGCCGGAGAAAAAGAGACCCAGTACTTC	CAGEKETQYF
-	TRBV29-1	TRBJ2-6	-	TGCAGCGTAGGTGACCCTCTCTCTGGGGCCAACGTCCTGACTTTC	CSVGDPLSGANVLTF
-	TRBV20-1	TRBJ2-5	-	TGCAGTGCTAGCGACCATTCTATCGGGGCACAAGAGACCCAGTACTTC	CSASDHSIGAQETQYF
once	TRBV30	TRBJ2-2	TRBD1	TGTGCCTGGAGTTCAGTCCCACCGGGACAGGGGGCCGGCGGGGAGCTGTTTTTT	CAWSSVPPGQGAGGELFF
few	TRBV6-1	TRBJ1-1	-	TGTGCCAGCGGCCTCAGCGTAGTGAACACTGAAGCTTTCTTT	CASGLSVVNTEAFF
once	TRBV4-1	TRBJ2-7	-	TGCGCCAGCAGCCAAGAGAGTCCCAGGGTGAGGTACGAGCAGTACTTC	CASSQESPRVRYEQYF
-	TRBV12-3/TRBV12-4	TRBJ2-2	-	TGTGCCAGCAGGACCTACACCGGGGAGCTGTTTTTT	CASRTYTGELFF
-	TRBV19	TRBJ2-2	TRBD1	TGTGCCAGTAGAGACAGGGTTCGGAGTTCGGGGGAGCTGTTTTTT	CASRDRVRSSGELFF
-	TRBV4-2	TRBJ2-3	-	TGTGCCAGCAGACCCGGAGGGAGTTTCCATCCTGGGAGTTTAAGTACAGATACGCAGTATTTT	CASRPGGSFHPGSLSTDTQYF
-	TRBV5-4	TRBJ2-7	-	TGTGCCAGCAGCTTGGAGGTCGGTGGCTACGAGCAGTACTTC	CASSLEVGGYEQYF
-	TRBV27	TRBJ1-2	TRBD1	TGTGCCAGCAGTCCATTGACAGGGTACCATGGCTACACCTTC	CASSPLTGYHGYTF
-	TRBV7-8	TRBJ2-7	TRBD2	TGTGCCAGCAGCTTACACAAGCGGGAGTCCGACGAGCAGTACTTC	CASSLHKRESDEQYF
-	TRBV5-1	TRBJ1-1	-	TGCGCCAGCAGCTTGATAGGGGCAAGCACTGAAGCTTTCTTT	CASSLIGASTEAFF
-	TRBV7-9	TRBJ1-2	TRBD1	TGTGCCAGCCGATTACCGGGACAGAACTATGGCTACACCTTC	CASRLPGQNYGYTF
-	TRBV27	TRBJ2-2	TRBD1	TGTGCCAGCAGTTTTCGGCTGGGGGACAGGTCCACCGGGGAGCTGTTTTTT	CASSFRLGDRSTGELFF
-	TRBV6-5	TRBJ1-1	-	TGTGCCAGCGGGACACGGGGAAATGAAGCTTTCTTT	CASGTRGNEAFF
-	TRBV13	TRBJ2-2	-	TGTGCCAGCAGCTTAGAGGACACCGGGGAGCTGTTTTTT	CASSLEDTGELFF
-	TRBV24-1	TRBJ2-1	TRBD1	TGTGCCACCAGTGACAGCAAAAATCACAGGGGACCCTACAATGAGCAGTTCTTC	CATSDSKNHRGPYNEQFF
-	TRBV4-1	TRBJ1-5	TRBD1	TGCGCCAGCAGGGAAGCTCCGGGACAGAACAATCAGCCCCAGCATTTT	CASREAPGQNNQPQHF
-	TRBV4-1	TRBJ2-7	TRBD1	TGCGCCAGCAGCCAAGGACAGGGAAGCGACGAGCAGTACTTC	CASSQGQGSDEQYF
-	TRBV5-6	TRBJ2-3	-	TGTGCCAGCAGCCCCTGGGGCCGCACAGATACGCAGTATTTT	CASSPWGRTDTQYF
-	TRBV7-9	TRBJ2-7	-	TGTGCCAGCAGCTCGTCGGGGCGACGAGAAAGCTCCTACGAGCAGTACTTC	CASSSSGRRESSYEQYF
-	TRBV4-1	TRBJ1-5	TRBD1	TGCGCCAGCAGCCACAGACAGGGAGCAGAACAGCCCCAGCATTTT	CASSHRQGAEQPQHF
-	TRBV30	TRBJ1-1	-	TGTGCCTGTTGGGGCAATCAGTGGGCTGAAGCTTTCTTT	CACWGNQWAEAFF
-	TRBV5-1	TRBJ2-1	-	TGCGCCAGCAGCTTGGAGACAGACATCTCCTACAATGAGCAGTTCTTC	CASSLETDISYNEQFF
few	TRBV27	TRBJ2-1	-	TGTGCCAGCAGTCGACGGGAGAGCTCCTACAATGAGCAGTTCTTC	CASSRRESSYNEQFF
-	TRBV24-1	TRBJ2-1	TRBD2	TGTGCCACCAGTGATGGTCGACTAGCGGGAGGACCTGAGCAGTTCTTC	CATSDGRLAGGPEQFF
-	TRBV7-9	TRBJ1-4	TRBD1	TGTGCCAGCAGCTTAGGGGGACAGGGTCCTAATGAAAAACTGTTTTTT	CASSLGGQGPNEKLFF
-	TRBV5-6	TRBJ1-4	TRBD1	TGTGCCAGCAGCAGGGGGACAGGGAATGAAAAACTGTTTTTT	CASSRGTGNEKLFF
-	TRBV15	TRBJ2-3	TRBD1	TGTGCCACCAGCAGCCCTGAGACAGGGGCGCAGTATTTT	CATSSPETGAQYF